The 9 T cell receptor beta chains presented below share a single source sample, sequenced in a study of cytomegalovirus exposure and HLA in healthy donors. The PCR contained 60 Vbeta and 13 Jbeta primers. Using immunoSEQ multiplex PCR, the repertoire was profiled, and TCRdb retains in-frame clones only, with some absent. The sample consists of more than 95,000 clones, around 70% of them appearing once. Sequencing was carried out using PBMCs. Receptors were obtained from a man aged 35-49 years in good health and CMV-seronegative.

This clone was picked up a small number of times. This rearrangement joins TRBV19 to TRBJ2-7; D remains unclear. The V end was cut by 5 bases, the J end by 0 bases, with 8 bases between. Germline CDR1 reads LNHDA; CDR2 reads SQIVND (reference sequence). The CDR3 runs to 13 residues. Written as DNA, the CDR3 is TGTGCCAGTAGTCGTAGCAACTCCTACGAGCAGTACTTC. Translated: CASSRSNSYEQYF.

V is TRBV7-3 and J is TRBJ1-1; 8 bases fit TRBD1. CDR1 is SGHTA, CDR2 FQGTGA, per germline. The CDR3 spans 13 residues. Trimming at V came to 8 bases and at J to 3 bases, leaving 5 bases not matched to a gene. The CDR3 DNA follows: TGTGCCAGCCGACAGGGGCTGGACACTGAAGCTTTCTTT. Protein product: CASRQGLDTEAFF.

J is TRBJ1-1 and V is TRBV29-1; D remains ambiguous. V shed 8 bases and J shed 3 bases, with 16 bases lying between them. The CDR3 runs to 13 residues. Germline loops: CDR1 SQVTM, CDR2 ANQGSEA. The chain's CDR3 is CSTTMDLDTEAFF. CDR3 nucleotide sequence: TGCAGCACTACCATGGATCTGGACACTGAAGCTTTCTTT.

This CDR3 reads CASSDNGINNEQFF. CDR3 in DNA: TGCGCCAGCAGTGACAACGGGATTAACAATGAGCAGTTCTTC. V and J are TRBV10-1 and TRBJ2-1; D perhaps matches TRBD2 (5 bases). CDR3 length equals 14 residues. CDR1 and CDR2 (germline): WNHNN, SYGVQD (reference sequence). The V end lost 3 bases, the J end lost 5 bases, and 11 bases lay between the germline ends.

CDR3 loop: CSTRGGDSGANVLTF. The CDR3 nucleotides read TGCAGCACACGCGGGGGGGACTCTGGGGCCAACGTCCTGACTTTC. The rearrangement uses TRBV29-1 and TRBJ2-6; 9 nucleotides line up with TRBD2. The V and J ends lost 8 bases and 0 bases, in that order; junction bases with no gene match: 5. From germline, CDR1 is SQVTM and CDR2 ANQGSEA. The CDR3 length is 15 residues.

The chain recombines TRBV5-6 with TRBJ2-7; 7 bases fit TRBD2. Losses at the gene ends were 5 bases for V and 4 bases for J; bases not matched to a gene: 6. The germline V gene encodes CDR1 SGHDT and CDR2 YYEEEE. The CDR3 consists of 13 residues. The chain's CDR3 is CASSFSGTYEQYF. The CDR3 DNA reads TGTGCCAGCAGTTTCAGCGGGACGTACGAGCAGTACTTC.

This chain links TRBV7-9 with TRBJ1-1, with unresolved D. The V end was cut by 4 bases, the J end by 10 bases, with 16 bases between. The CDR3 runs to 13 residues. The germline V gene encodes CDR1 SEHNR and CDR2 FQNEAQ (reference sequence). The CDR3 DNA reads as TGTGCCAGCAGCTCGCCGGGGTCGTACGGAGCTTTCTTT. Its translation is CASSSPGSYGAFF.

V usage is TRBV5-4 and J usage is TRBJ2-1; unclear D gene. Germline CDR1 is SGHNT and CDR2 is YYREEE (reference sequence). V dropped 4 bases and J dropped 7 bases, with 12 bases sitting between them. This CDR3 region has 13 residues. The DNA of the CDR3 is TGTGCCAGCAGCCGAGAGAATGAGAATGAGCAGTTCTTC. Translating it yields CASSRENENEQFF.

The chain carries TRBV27 and TRBJ1-1, with D hard to call. V was trimmed by 4 bases and J by 3 bases, leaving 9 bases between them. Per germline, CDR1 MNHEY and CDR2 SMNVEV (reference sequence). This CDR3 contains 13 residues. The CDR3 reads CASSSPGDTEAFF. CDR3 coding DNA: TGTGCCAGCAGTTCCCCGGGTGACACTGAAGCTTTCTTT.